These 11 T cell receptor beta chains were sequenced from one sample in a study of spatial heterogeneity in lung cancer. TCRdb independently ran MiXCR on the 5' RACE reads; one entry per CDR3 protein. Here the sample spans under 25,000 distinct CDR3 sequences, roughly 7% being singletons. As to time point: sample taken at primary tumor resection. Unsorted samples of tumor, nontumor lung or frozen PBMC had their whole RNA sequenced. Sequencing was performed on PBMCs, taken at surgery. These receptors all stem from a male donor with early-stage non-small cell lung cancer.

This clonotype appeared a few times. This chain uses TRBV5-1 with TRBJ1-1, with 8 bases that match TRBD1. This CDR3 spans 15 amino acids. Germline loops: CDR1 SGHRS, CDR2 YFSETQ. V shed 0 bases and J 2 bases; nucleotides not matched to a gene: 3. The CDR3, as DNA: TGCGCCAGCAGCTTGGTGACAGGGGCAAACACTGAAGCTTTCTTT. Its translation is CASSLVTGANTEAFF.

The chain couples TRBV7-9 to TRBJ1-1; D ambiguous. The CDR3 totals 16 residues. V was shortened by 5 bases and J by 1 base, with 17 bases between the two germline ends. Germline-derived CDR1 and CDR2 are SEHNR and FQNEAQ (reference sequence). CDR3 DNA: TGTGCCAGCAGCCGCCAAACTCCGGACGGGAACACTGAAGCTTTCTTT. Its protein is CASSRQTPDGNTEAFF.

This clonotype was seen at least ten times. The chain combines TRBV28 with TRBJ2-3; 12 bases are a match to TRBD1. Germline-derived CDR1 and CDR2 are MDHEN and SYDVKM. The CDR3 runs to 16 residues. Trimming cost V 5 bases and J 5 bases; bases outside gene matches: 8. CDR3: CASSTRDRGREDTQYF. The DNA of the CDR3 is TGTGCCAGCAGTACACGGGACAGGGGGCGTGAAGATACGCAGTATTTT.

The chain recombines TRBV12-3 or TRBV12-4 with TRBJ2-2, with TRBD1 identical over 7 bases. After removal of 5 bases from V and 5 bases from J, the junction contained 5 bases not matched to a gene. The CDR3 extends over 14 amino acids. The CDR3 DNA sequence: TGTGCCAGCAGTCCAGGGGGATCGACCGGGGAGCTGTTTTTT. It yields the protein CASSPGGSTGELFF.

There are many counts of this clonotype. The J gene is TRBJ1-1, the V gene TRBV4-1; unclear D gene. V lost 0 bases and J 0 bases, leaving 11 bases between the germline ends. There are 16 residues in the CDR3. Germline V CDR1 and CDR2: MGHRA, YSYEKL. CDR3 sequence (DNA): TGCGCCAGCAGCCAAGATCAACTGGTTTTGAACACTGAAGCTTTCTTT. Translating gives CASSQDQLVLNTEAFF.

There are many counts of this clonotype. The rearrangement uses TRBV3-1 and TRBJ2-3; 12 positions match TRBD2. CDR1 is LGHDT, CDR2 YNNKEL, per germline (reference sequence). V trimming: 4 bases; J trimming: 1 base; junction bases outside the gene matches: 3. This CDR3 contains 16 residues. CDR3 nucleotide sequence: TGTGCCAGCAGCCGACTAGCGGGAGACGGCACAGATACGCAGTATTTT. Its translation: CASSRLAGDGTDTQYF.

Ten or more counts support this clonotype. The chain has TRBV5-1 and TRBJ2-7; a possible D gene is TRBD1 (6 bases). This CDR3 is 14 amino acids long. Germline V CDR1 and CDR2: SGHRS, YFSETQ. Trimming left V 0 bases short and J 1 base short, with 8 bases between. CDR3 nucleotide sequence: TGCGCCAGCAGCTTGGGGGGGCTGTCCTACGAGCAGTACTTC. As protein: CASSLGGLSYEQYF. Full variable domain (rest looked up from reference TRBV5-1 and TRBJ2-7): KAGVTQTPRYLIKTRGQQVTLSCSPISGHRSVSWYQQTPGQGLQFLFEYFSETQRNKGNFPGRFSGRQFSNSRSEMNVSTLELGDSALYLCASSLGGLSYEQYFGPGTRLTVT.

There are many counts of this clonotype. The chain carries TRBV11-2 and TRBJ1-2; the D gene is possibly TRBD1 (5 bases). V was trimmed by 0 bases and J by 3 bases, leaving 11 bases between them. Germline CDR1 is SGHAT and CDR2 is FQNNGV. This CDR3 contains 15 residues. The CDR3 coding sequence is TGTGCCAGCAGCTTAGAACGGGGGACCCACTATGGCTACACCTTC. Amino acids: CASSLERGTHYGYTF.

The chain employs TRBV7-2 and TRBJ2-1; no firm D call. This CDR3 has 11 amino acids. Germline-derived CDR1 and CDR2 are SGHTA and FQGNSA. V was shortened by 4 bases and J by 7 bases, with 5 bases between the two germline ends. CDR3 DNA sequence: TGTGCCAGCAGCTGGCTAAATGAGCAGTTCTTC. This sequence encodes CASSWLNEQFF.

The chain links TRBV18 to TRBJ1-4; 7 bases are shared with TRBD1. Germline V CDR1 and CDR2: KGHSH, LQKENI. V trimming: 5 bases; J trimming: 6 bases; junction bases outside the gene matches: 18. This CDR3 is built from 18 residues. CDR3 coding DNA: TGTGCCAGCTCATTTGCTCCCGGGACAGTGAGCATGGATGAAAAACTGTTTTTT. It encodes CASSFAPGTVSMDEKLFF.

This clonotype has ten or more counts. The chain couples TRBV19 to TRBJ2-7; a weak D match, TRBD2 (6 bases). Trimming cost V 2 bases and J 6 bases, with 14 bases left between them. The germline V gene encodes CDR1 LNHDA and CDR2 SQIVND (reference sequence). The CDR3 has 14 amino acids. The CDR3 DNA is TGTGCCAGTAGTATACGGAGGGCCACATCCGAGCAGTACTTC. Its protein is CASSIRRATSEQYF.